This is a list of T cell receptor beta chains from one sample in a study of blood T cell repertoires in COVID-19. Repertoires were generated with immunoSEQ multiplex PCR, while TCRdb's copy carries only in-frame clones and drops some. The sample has about 170,000 clones, over 80% seen once; the top ten hold 8% to 9.5%. The sequencing input was peripheral blood. These receptors originate from a woman in her seventies with acute or convalescent COVID-19. Each CDR3 is given with its conserved first and last residue. A D gene is named only where the DNA matches it firmly. Size is omitted from some rows. Given values are once, few, many or a class for expanded clones.

clone size: NA
J gene: TRBJ1-2
V gene: TRBV11-2
D gene: NA
CDR3 DNA: TGTGCCAGCAGCTTGCGGGCCTCCGGACCTAACTATGGCTACACCTTC
CDR3 protein: CASSLRASGPNYGYTF

clone size: once
J gene: TRBJ2-1
V gene: TRBV9
D gene: NA
CDR3 DNA: TGTGCCAGCAGCTACACGTCCGGGACAAACTACAATGAGCAGTTCTTC
CDR3 protein: CASSYTSGTNYNEQFF

clone size: NA
J gene: TRBJ1-2
V gene: TRBV28
D gene: NA
CDR3 DNA: TGTGCCAGCAGTTCTCCCTCGACAGGTGAGAACTATGGCTACACCTTC
CDR3 protein: CASSSPSTGENYGYTF

clone size: NA
J gene: TRBJ1-1
V gene: TRBV12-3/TRBV12-4
D gene: NA
CDR3 DNA: TGTGCCAGCAGCTACTATGAAGCTTTCTTT
CDR3 protein: CASSYYEAFF

clone size: NA
J gene: TRBJ2-7
V gene: TRBV6-5
D gene: TRBD1
CDR3 DNA: TGTGCCAGCAGACGGGACAGAGTTTACGAGCAGTACTTC
CDR3 protein: CASRRDRVYEQYF

clone size: NA
J gene: TRBJ1-2
V gene: TRBV30
D gene: NA
CDR3 DNA: TGTGCCTGGACACAGGAGAGGGAGGTTGGCTACACCTTC
CDR3 protein: CAWTQEREVGYTF

clone size: NA
J gene: TRBJ2-3
V gene: TRBV25-1
D gene: NA
CDR3 DNA: TGTGCCAGCAGTGCTACAGGGCGCACAGATACGCAGTATTTT
CDR3 protein: CASSATGRTDTQYF

clone size: NA
J gene: TRBJ1-4
V gene: TRBV19
D gene: NA
CDR3 DNA: TGTGCCAGTAGTACGGTGCGCTCAACTAATGAAAAACTGTTTTTT
CDR3 protein: CASSTVRSTNEKLFF

clone size: few
J gene: TRBJ2-1
V gene: TRBV19
D gene: TRBD2
CDR3 DNA: TGTGCCAGTAGTATTAGCGGGGCCTACAATGAGCAGTTCTTC
CDR3 protein: CASSISGAYNEQFF

clone size: NA
J gene: TRBJ2-1
V gene: TRBV3-1/TRBV3-2
D gene: TRBD2
CDR3 DNA: TGTGCCAGCAGCCTCCAATTACTAGCGGGGAACTCCAATGAGCAGTTCTTC
CDR3 protein: CASSLQLLAGNSNEQFF

clone size: NA
J gene: TRBJ1-6
V gene: TRBV30
D gene: NA
CDR3 DNA: TGTGCCTGGAGGACAGGCCTTAATTCACCCCTCCACTTT
CDR3 protein: CAWRTGLNSPLHF

clone size: many
J gene: TRBJ2-7
V gene: TRBV28
D gene: NA
CDR3 DNA: TGTGCCAGCAGTAGCGGAACAAACTACGAGCAGTACTTC
CDR3 protein: CASSSGTNYEQYF

clone size: NA
J gene: TRBJ1-1
V gene: TRBV20-1
D gene: NA
CDR3 DNA: TGCAGTGCCACAGAGAACACTGAAGCTTTCTTT
CDR3 protein: CSATENTEAFF

clone size: NA
J gene: TRBJ2-7
V gene: TRBV7-2
D gene: TRBD1
CDR3 DNA: TGTGCCAGCAGCTTAGGTCGCCGGGACAGGGGCAACGAGCAGTACTTC
CDR3 protein: CASSLGRRDRGNEQYF